This record covers a single TCR beta chain. J was trimmed by 5 bases and V by 3 bases; bases with no gene match: 10. CDR3 length equals 16 residues. The use of a sample-barcoded 5' primer and a J-beta primer mix characterized a second PCR of 7 to 11 cycles. TCRdb reprocessed the 5' RACE reads via MiXCR and lists one record per CDR3 protein. The table shows over a million distinct CDR3 sequences, with 45% to 70% occurring only once. This specimen comes from a study of blood T cells in healthy people across ages. For every donor, a draw yielded approximately 9.9 milliliters of peripheral blood. The TCR sequence derives from a man younger than 30 in good health. The chain recombines TRBV12-3 or TRBV12-4 with TRBJ2-5; TRBD2 matches at 9 bases. Sequenced sample: blood. Here the CDR3 reads CASSLRRGGHNETQYF. CDR3 DNA: TGTGCCAGCAGTTTGAGGCGGGGGGGCCATAACGAGACCCAGTACTTC.